The T cell receptor beta chain under discussion was sequenced for a study of T cell responses to AZD1222 COVID-19 vaccine. Findings and limits, study-wide: The span of vaccine-associated CD4 TCRs extended across spike, with dominance at 160-218 and 743-854. Clonal diversity was possibly underestimated; the donors were predominantly white British and more often female. It was only a handful of AZD1222 recipients who were seropositive at baseline. No repertoire was sampled before or during the peak T cell response, only after it.

Here immunoSEQ multiplex PCR was the method, and the copy in TCRdb shows in-frame clones only, minus some. The sample carries approximately 97,000 clones, 85% to 90% recorded once. Remarks on this clone: Its antigen is not known.

Germline assignment: CDR1 SGHTA and CDR2 FQGNSA. V shed 1 base and J shed 5 bases, with 14 bases lying between them. This CDR3 comprises 15 residues. The TCR originated in an adult in good health. This specimen consisted of peripheral blood, obtained on day 0 of AZD1222 vaccination. This chain links TRBV7-2 with TRBJ1-2, with a weak D call TRBD1 (5 bases). CDR3 nucleotides: TGTGCCAGCAGCTTAGGAGGGGTGATTCGGTATGGCTACACCTTC. Translating it yields CASSLGGVIRYGYTF.